The 2 T cell receptor beta chains presented below share a single source sample, sequenced in a study of human T cells and chemical hapten exposure. MiXCR was run by TCRdb on the RACE reads, yielding one entry per CDR3 protein. The repertoire holds about 85,000 distinct CDR3 sequences, with more than 9% as singletons. The time point is: patch test 2, 6 weeks after DPC sensitization. As for treatment: therapeutic diphenylcyclopropenone sensitization with weekly scalp DPC. The sample consisted of whole blood, taken in connection with sensitization to the hapten diphenylcyclopropenone (DPC). Receptors originate from a young man with alopecia areata. Some clones in this sample may be carry-over from other donors' samples.

This clonotype was seen at least ten times. This chain joins TRBV29-1 and TRBJ2-7; the match to TRBD1 covers 7 bases. Germline trimming cut 2 bases from V and 3 bases from J; bases unmatched to any gene: 7. Per the germline V gene, CDR1 is SQVTM and CDR2 is ANQGSEA. CDR3 size: 14 residues. CDR3 nucleotides: TGCAGCGTTGAAATCTCGCCAGGGGGCTACGAGCAGTACTTC. Its translation is CSVEISPGGYEQYF.

V is TRBV6-2 or TRBV6-3 and J is TRBJ2-3; D might be TRBD1 or TRBD2, each matching 6 bases. V lost 7 bases and J lost 6, with 23 bases in between. The V gene's germline CDR1 is MNHEY and CDR2 SVGEGT. This CDR3 has 16 amino acids. The CDR3, as DNA: TGTGCCAGCACCACAACCCAGACAGGAGGGGCGGATACGCAGTATTTT. Translated, it gives CASTTTQTGGADTQYF.